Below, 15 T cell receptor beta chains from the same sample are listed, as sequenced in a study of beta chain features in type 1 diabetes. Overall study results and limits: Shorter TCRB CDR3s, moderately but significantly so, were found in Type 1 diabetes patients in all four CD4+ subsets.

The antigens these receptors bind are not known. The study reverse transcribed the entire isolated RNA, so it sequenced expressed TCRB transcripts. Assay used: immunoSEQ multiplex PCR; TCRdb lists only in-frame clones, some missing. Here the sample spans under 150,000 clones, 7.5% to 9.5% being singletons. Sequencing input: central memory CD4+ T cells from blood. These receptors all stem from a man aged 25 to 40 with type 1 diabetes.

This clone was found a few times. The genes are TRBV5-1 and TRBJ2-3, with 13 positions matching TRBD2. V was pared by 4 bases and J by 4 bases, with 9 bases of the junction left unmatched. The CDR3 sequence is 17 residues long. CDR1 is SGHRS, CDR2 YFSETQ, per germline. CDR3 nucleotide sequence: TGCGCCAGCAGCGACGGACGGACTAGCGGGGGCTCAGATACGCAGTATTTT. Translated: CASSDGRTSGGSDTQYF.

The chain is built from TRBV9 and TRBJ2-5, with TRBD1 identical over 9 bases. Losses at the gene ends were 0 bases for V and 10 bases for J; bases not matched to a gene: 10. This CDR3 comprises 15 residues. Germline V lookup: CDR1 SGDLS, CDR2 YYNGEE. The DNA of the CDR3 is TGTGCCAGCAGCGTAGGGGTAGGGACAGGGAGGCTCCAGTACTTC. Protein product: CASSVGVGTGRLQYF.

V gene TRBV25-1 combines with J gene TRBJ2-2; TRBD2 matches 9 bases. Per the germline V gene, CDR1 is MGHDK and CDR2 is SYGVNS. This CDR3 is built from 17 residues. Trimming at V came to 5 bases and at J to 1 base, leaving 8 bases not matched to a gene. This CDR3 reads CASSSVAGGLNTGELFF. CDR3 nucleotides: TGTGCCAGCAGTTCGGTCGCGGGGGGGCTGAACACCGGGGAGCTGTTTTTT.

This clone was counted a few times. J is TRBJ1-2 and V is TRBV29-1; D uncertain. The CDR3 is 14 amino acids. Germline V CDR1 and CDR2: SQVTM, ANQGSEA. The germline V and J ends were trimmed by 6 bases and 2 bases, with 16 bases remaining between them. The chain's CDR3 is CSVEMGMENYGYTF. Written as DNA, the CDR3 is TGCAGCGTGGAAATGGGTATGGAGAACTATGGCTACACCTTC.

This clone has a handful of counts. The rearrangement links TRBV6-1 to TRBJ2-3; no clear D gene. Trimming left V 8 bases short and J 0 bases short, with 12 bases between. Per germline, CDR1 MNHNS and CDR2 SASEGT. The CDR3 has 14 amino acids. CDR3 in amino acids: CASGPLSSTDTQYF. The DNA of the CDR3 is TGTGCCAGCGGTCCACTCTCTAGCACAGATACGCAGTATTTT.

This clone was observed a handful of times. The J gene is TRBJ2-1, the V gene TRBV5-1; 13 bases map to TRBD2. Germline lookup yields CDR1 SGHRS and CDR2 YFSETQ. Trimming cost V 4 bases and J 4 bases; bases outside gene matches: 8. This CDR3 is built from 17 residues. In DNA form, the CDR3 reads TGCGCCAGCAGCCGACTAGCGGGGGGTTCATATTACAATGAGCAGTTCTTC. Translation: CASSRLAGGSYYNEQFF.

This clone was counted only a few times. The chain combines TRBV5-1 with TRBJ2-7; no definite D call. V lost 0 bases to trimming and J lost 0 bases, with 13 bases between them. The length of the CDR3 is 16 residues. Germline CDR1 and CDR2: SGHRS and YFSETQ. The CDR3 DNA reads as TGCGCCAGCAGCTTGGCCTCAGGTTTTTCCTCCTACGAGCAGTACTTC. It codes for CASSLASGFSSYEQYF.

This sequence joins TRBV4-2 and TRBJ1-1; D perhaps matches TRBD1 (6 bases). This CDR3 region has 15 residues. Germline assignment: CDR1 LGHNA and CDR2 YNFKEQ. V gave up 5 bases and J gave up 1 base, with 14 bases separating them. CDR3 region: CASSLGGGSNTEAFF. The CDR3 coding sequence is TGTGCCAGCAGCTTAGGGGGGGGATCGAACACTGAAGCTTTCTTT.

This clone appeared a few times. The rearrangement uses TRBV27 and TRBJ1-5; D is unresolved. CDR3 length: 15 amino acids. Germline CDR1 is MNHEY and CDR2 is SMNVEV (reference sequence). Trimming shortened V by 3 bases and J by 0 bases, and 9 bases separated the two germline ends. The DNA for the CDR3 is TGTGCCAGCAGTTTCAAGACTTATAGCAATCAGCCCCAGCATTTT. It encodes CASSFKTYSNQPQHF.

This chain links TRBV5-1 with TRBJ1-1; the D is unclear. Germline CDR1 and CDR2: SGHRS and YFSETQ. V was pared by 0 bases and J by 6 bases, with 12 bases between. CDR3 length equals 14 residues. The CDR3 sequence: CASSLVSGMPEAFF. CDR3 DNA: TGCGCCAGCAGCTTGGTATCGGGGATGCCTGAAGCTTTCTTT.

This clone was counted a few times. The CDR3 bases are TGTGCCCTAGAGGGACAGGGGGACGCTGAAGCTTTCTTT. Translated: CALEGQGDAEAFF. This chain links TRBV2 with TRBJ1-1, with 11 bases fitting TRBD1. Germline V gene data show CDR1 as SNHLY and CDR2 as FYNNEI. CDR3 size: 13 residues. Trimming took 11 bases from V and 6 from J; bases not matched to a gene: 8.

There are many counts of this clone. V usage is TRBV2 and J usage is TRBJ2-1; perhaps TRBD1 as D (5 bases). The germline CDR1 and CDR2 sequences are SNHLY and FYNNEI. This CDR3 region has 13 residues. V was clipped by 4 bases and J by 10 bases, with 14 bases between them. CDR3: CASSVDSGREQFF. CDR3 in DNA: TGTGCCAGCAGTGTTGACAGTGGAAGGGAGCAGTTCTTC.

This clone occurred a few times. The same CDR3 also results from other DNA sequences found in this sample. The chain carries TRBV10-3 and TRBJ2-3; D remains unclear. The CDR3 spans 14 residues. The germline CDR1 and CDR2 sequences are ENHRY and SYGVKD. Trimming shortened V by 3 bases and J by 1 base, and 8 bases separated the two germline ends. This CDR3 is CAISDSSGTDTQYF. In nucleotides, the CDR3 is TGTGCCATCAGTGACAGCAGCGGCACAGATACGCAGTATTTT.

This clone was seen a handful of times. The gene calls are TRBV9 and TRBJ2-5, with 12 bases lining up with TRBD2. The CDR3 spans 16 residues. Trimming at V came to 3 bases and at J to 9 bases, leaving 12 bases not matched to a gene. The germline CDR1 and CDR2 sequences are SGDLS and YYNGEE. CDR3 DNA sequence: TGTGCCAGCAGCGAGGGACCGACTAGCGGGGGTTGGGCCCAGTACTTC. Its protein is CASSEGPTSGGWAQYF.

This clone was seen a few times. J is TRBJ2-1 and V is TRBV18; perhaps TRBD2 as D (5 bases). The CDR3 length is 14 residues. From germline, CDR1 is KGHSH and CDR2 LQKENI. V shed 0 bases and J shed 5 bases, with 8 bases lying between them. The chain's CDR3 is CASSPPDGNNEQFF. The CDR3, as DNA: TGTGCCAGCTCACCACCGGACGGGAACAATGAGCAGTTCTTC.